This is a list of T cell receptor beta chains from one sample in a study of CD8+ T cells in alopecia areata. The table came from immunoSEQ multiplex PCR; TCRdb's copy has only in-frame clones and leaves some out. Found here are about 200,000 clones, about 61% of them singletons; the top ten hold 4.9%. Sequenced sample: CD8+ T cells sorted from blood. The receptors originated from a human donor in good health. Both conserved end residues are part of each CDR3. Each record gives: clone size, J gene, D gene, V gene, CDR3 protein, CDR3 DNA. D genes are given only for firm matches. Expanded clones get a size class; other rows say once, few or many, or leave the size out.

.,TRBJ2-6,TRBD1,TRBV30,CAWRPTGDGANVLTF,TGTGCCTGGAGACCGACAGGGGATGGGGCCAACGTCCTGACTTTC
.,TRBJ1-1,TRBD1,TRBV6-1,CASSIPGQGTTEAFF,TGTGCCAGCAGCATACCGGGACAGGGGACCACTGAAGCTTTCTTT
.,TRBJ1-5,.,TRBV6-5,CASSYKAVQGPQHF,TGTGCCAGCAGTTACAAGGCAGTACAGGGGCCCCAGCATTTT
once,TRBJ2-3,.,TRBV6-5,CASSSLGGDLDTQYF,TGTGCCAGCAGTTCCCTCGGGGGAGATCTAGATACGCAGTATTTT
.,TRBJ1-2,.,TRBV5-1,CASSLAGTNYGYTF,TGCGCCAGCAGCTTGGCAGGGACTAACTATGGCTACACCTTC
.,TRBJ2-7,TRBD1,TRBV2,CASSGGQGSYEQYF,TGTGCCAGCAGTGGGGGACAGGGTTCCTACGAGCAGTACTTC
once,TRBJ1-2,.,TRBV5-6,CASSFLRTAYVYGYTF,TGTGCCAGCAGCTTTCTCAGGACAGCGTATGTCTATGGCTACACCTTC
.,TRBJ2-7,.,TRBV12-5,CASGLGTEAYEQYF,TGTGCTAGTGGTTTGGGTACAGAGGCCTACGAGCAGTACTTC
.,TRBJ2-7,.,TRBV20-1,CSARDLYEQYF,TGCAGTGCTAGAGATCTTTACGAGCAGTACTTC
.,TRBJ1-1,TRBD1,TRBV7-9,CASRTGQEKTEAFF,TGTGCCAGCAGAACGGGACAGGAGAAAACTGAAGCTTTCTTT
.,TRBJ2-7,TRBD1,TRBV2,CASSEVGDRPYEQYF,TGTGCCAGCAGTGAAGTAGGGGACAGGCCCTACGAGCAGTACTTC
.,TRBJ2-7,.,TRBV27,CASSLSEYYEQYF,TGTGCCAGCAGTTTATCGGAATATTACGAGCAGTACTTC
few,TRBJ1-5,.,TRBV12-5,CASGLTTGTQPQHF,TGTGCTAGTGGTTTGACCACCGGGACTCAGCCCCAGCATTTT
few,TRBJ1-5,.,TRBV19,CASSPADYSNQPQHF,TGTGCCAGTAGTCCGGCAGACTATAGCAATCAGCCCCAGCATTTT
once,TRBJ2-2,TRBD1,TRBV5-1,CASSFYRDRGYTGELFF,TGCGCCAGCAGCTTTTACCGGGACAGGGGATACACCGGGGAGCTGTTTTTT
.,TRBJ2-7,TRBD2,TRBV2,CAEGRGSSYEQYF,TGTGCCGAGGGGCGGGGGAGCTCCTACGAGCAGTACTTC
.,TRBJ1-2,.,TRBV25-1,CASSQGGYTF,TGTGCCAGCAGCCAAGGTGGCTACACCTTC
.,TRBJ2-7,TRBD1,TRBV27,CASSLLPNRGPRNF,TGTGCCAGCAGTTTACTTCCCAACAGGGGCCCGCGTAACTTC
.,TRBJ2-3,.,TRBV5-6,CASSLEPPPDTQYF,TGTGCCAGCAGCTTGGAGCCCCCTCCAGATACGCAGTATTTT
.,TRBJ1-1,TRBD1,TRBV9,CASSSLSGGRGTEAFF,TGTGCCAGCAGCTCCCTGTCAGGGGGCAGGGGCACTGAAGCTTTCTTT
.,TRBJ2-7,.,TRBV9,CASSPISGTDAYEQYF,TGTGCCAGCAGCCCAATTTCCGGGACGGACGCCTACGAGCAGTACTTC
once,TRBJ2-6,.,TRBV4-1,CASSQVAGTLVPGANVLTF,TGCGCCAGCAGCCAAGTCGCCGGGACCCTTGTCCCCGGGGCCAACGTCCTGACTTTC
.,TRBJ2-7,.,TRBV29-1,CSVAPGSTAGYEQYF,TGCAGCGTCGCTCCGGGGTCCACTGCGGGGTACGAGCAGTACTTC
.,TRBJ1-1,.,TRBV29-1,CSVEGTEAFF,TGCAGCGTTGAGGGAACTGAAGCTTTCTTT
.,TRBJ2-2,.,TRBV25-1,CASGQPTGELFF,TGTGCCAGCGGACAGCCCACCGGGGAGCTGTTTTTT
.,TRBJ1-2,.,TRBV29-1,CSVESGINGYTF,TGCAGCGTTGAATCAGGGATAAATGGCTACACCTTC
.,TRBJ2-5,.,TRBV4-1,CASSQEGWVETQYF,TGCGCCAGCAGCCAAGAGGGTTGGGTGGAGACCCAGTACTTC
.,TRBJ2-7,.,TRBV27,CASSLGGGYEQYF,TGTGCCAGCAGTTTAGGAGGGGGCTACGAGCAGTACTTC
.,TRBJ2-1,.,TRBV29-1,CSVERGTHNEQFF,TGCAGCGTAGAAAGGGGGACCCACAATGAGCAGTTCTTC
.,TRBJ2-7,.,TRBV5-1,CASSMGLPYEQYF,TGCGCCAGCAGCATGGGCCTCCCCTACGAGCAGTACTTC
.,TRBJ1-5,.,TRBV7-8,CASSLSNQPQHF,TGTGCCAGCAGCTTAAGCAATCAGCCCCAGCATTTT
.,TRBJ2-7,.,TRBV27,CASTSRGAPYEQYF,TGTGCCAGCACCTCCCGAGGGGCCCCCTACGAGCAGTACTTC
.,TRBJ2-7,.,TRBV2,CASIANEQYF,TGTGCCAGCATCGCGAACGAGCAGTACTTC
.,TRBJ1-2,.,TRBV29-1,CSVEDSRSYGYTF,TGCAGCGTTGAGGATAGCAGATCCTATGGCTACACCTTC
many,TRBJ1-1,.,TRBV25-1,CASSELGPAAIF,TGTGCCAGCAGTGAATTAGGCCCGGCGGCCATCTTT
.,TRBJ2-2,.,TRBV29-1,CSVDYPNTGELFF,TGCAGCGTTGATTATCCGAACACCGGGGAGCTGTTTTTT
.,TRBJ2-3,TRBD1,TRBV30,CAWSTTGVIGDTQYF,TGTGCCTGGAGCACGACAGGGGTGATAGGAGATACGCAGTATTTT
many,TRBJ2-1,.,TRBV6-4,CASGDNEQFF,TGTGCCAGCGGAGACAATGAGCAGTTCTTC
.,TRBJ2-7,.,TRBV6-6,CASSYLDYEQYF,TGTGCCAGCAGTTACCTAGACTACGAGCAGTACTTC
.,TRBJ1-2,.,TRBV15,CATSSAGTGQFGYTF,TGTGCCACCAGCTCCGCTGGAACTGGACAGTTTGGCTACACCTTC
.,TRBJ1-2,.,TRBV29-1,CSVADQGTYGYTF,TGCAGCGTAGCCGACCAGGGGACTTATGGCTACACCTTC
few,TRBJ2-3,TRBD1,TRBV2,CASMGQGDTQYF,TGTGCCAGCATGGGACAGGGAGATACGCAGTATTTT
.,TRBJ1-6,TRBD1,TRBV5-6,CASSPGTVGSPLHF,TGTGCCAGCAGCCCCGGGACAGTGGGTTCACCCCTCCACTTT
once,TRBJ1-5,.,TRBV9,CASSGGTGNQPQHF,TGTGCCAGCAGCGGGGGGACGGGAAATCAGCCCCAGCATTTT
few,TRBJ1-1,.,TRBV4-1,CASSPPGNTEAFF,TGCGCCAGCAGCCCCCCGGGGAACACTGAAGCTTTCTTT
.,TRBJ2-1,TRBD2,TRBV11-2,CASSPRGGSYNEQFF,TGTGCCAGCAGCCCACGGGGGGGAAGCTACAATGAGCAGTTCTTC
.,TRBJ1-4,.,TRBV2,CASTSSNEKLFF,TGTGCCAGCACCTCGTCAAATGAAAAACTGTTTTTT
few,TRBJ1-1,.,TRBV5-4,CASSPGGTEAFF,TGTGCCAGCAGCCCGGGCGGCACTGAAGCTTTCTTT
.,TRBJ2-5,.,TRBV5-4,CASSQGWGSQETQYF,TGTGCCAGCAGCCAGGGCTGGGGCAGCCAAGAGACCCAGTACTTC
.,TRBJ1-2,.,TRBV4-1,CASSQAWGGYTF,TGCGCCAGCAGCCAAGCTTGGGGAGGCTACACCTTC
.,TRBJ2-7,.,TRBV30,CAWARDQQYF,TGTGCCTGGGCCAGGGACCAGCAGTACTTC
.,TRBJ1-6,.,TRBV13,CASSLSRGGSPLHF,TGTGCCAGCAGCTTATCAAGGGGCGGGTCACCCCTCCACTTT
few,TRBJ2-5,TRBD1,TRBV25-1,CASSDDRGETQYF,TGTGCCAGCAGTGATGACAGGGGGGAGACCCAGTACTTC
.,TRBJ2-2,.,TRBV4-2,CASGAGQAGATTGELFF,TGTGCCAGCGGCGCCGGGCAGGCGGGGGCGACCACCGGGGAGCTGTTTTTT
.,TRBJ1-2,TRBD1,TRBV5-1,CASSFDRGATVYGYTF,TGCGCCAGCAGCTTTGACAGGGGTGCGACGGTCTATGGCTACACCTTC
once,TRBJ2-1,.,TRBV14,CASSQEGYDEQFF,TGTGCCAGCAGCCAAGAGGGATACGATGAGCAGTTCTTC
.,TRBJ1-1,.,TRBV4-1,CASSQGGWNTEAFF,TGCGCCAGCAGCCAAGGAGGGTGGAACACTGAAGCTTTCTTT
.,TRBJ1-1,.,TRBV5-4,CASSLDGHTEAFF,TGTGCCAGCAGCTTAGACGGTCACACTGAAGCTTTCTTT
.,TRBJ1-2,.,TRBV4-1,CASSQYLLRQDYGYTF,TGCGCCAGCAGCCAATATTTGCTTAGACAGGACTATGGCTACACCTTC
.,TRBJ1-2,.,TRBV29-1,CSVGTSWEGYTF,TGCAGCGTAGGGACCTCTTGGGAAGGCTACACCTTC